The 10 T cell receptor beta chains given below trace back to one sample, sequenced in a study of blood T cells in healthy people across ages. Using a J-beta primer mix together with a sample-barcoded 5' primer, a second PCR was run for roughly 6 to 12 cycles. Via MiXCR, TCRdb re-called the 5' RACE reads, giving one row per CDR3 protein. The data show 1.5 million to 2 million distinct CDR3 sequences, about 50% seen once. Sequencing was carried out using blood. All receptors derive from a woman between 40 and 50 years old in good health.

The V and J genes are TRBV4-3 and TRBJ2-1; 8 bases line up with TRBD2. The CDR3 is made up of 16 amino acids. Germline loops: CDR1 LGHNA, CDR2 YSLEER. After removal of 0 bases from V and 5 bases from J, the junction contained 6 bases not matched to a gene. CDR3: CASSQDFSGVDNEQFF. CDR3 DNA sequence: TGCGCCAGCAGCCAAGATTTTAGCGGGGTGGACAATGAGCAGTTCTTC.

This chain uses TRBV20-1 with TRBJ1-1; no firm D call. Germline CDR1 and CDR2: DFQATT and SNEGSKA (reference sequence). The CDR3 is 14 residues long. V lost 0 bases to trimming and J lost 4 bases, with 12 bases between them. CDR3 bases: TGCAGTGCTAGAGATTTACGTTCGGCCACTGAAGCTTTCTTT. It yields the protein CSARDLRSATEAFF.

V gene TRBV6-2 or TRBV6-3 combines with J gene TRBJ1-1; D gene ambiguous. The CDR3 is 11 residues long. Between the trimmed V and J ends, which lost 7 bases and 3 bases, there was a span of 6 bases. CDR1 is MNHEY, CDR2 SVGEGT, per germline. CDR3 residues: CASTEDTEAFF. CDR3 DNA sequence: TGTGCCAGCACGGAGGACACTGAAGCTTTCTTT.

This clonotype was picked up one time. The chain uses TRBV6-5 and TRBJ2-7; D uncertain. V was shortened by 6 bases and J by 2 bases, with 11 bases between the two germline ends. Germline lookup yields CDR1 MNHEY and CDR2 SVGAGI. This CDR3 spans 13 amino acids. CDR3 protein: CASRQDGTYEQYF. DNA for the CDR3: TGTGCCAGCAGGCAGGACGGAACCTACGAGCAGTACTTC.

Remarks on this clonotype: At one boundary the junction diverges from the germline segment, which might be a read error. The CDR3 region has the DNA TGTGCCAGCAGCACCCCAGACAATGGGCAGTTCTTC. Protein sequence: CASSTPDNGQFF. The chain employs TRBV7-2 and TRBJ2-1; D remains ambiguous. This CDR3 comprises 12 residues. Looked up from germline, CDR1 is SGHTA and CDR2 is FQGNSA.

The chain carries TRBV7-2 and TRBJ2-5; weak D call: TRBD1 (5 bases). V gave up 5 bases and J gave up 11 bases, with 24 bases separating them. Germline-derived CDR1 and CDR2 are SGHTA and FQGNSA. CDR3 length: 15 amino acids. DNA for the CDR3: TGTGCCAGCAGCCCAGGACACTCGATCTACAATGAGCAGTACTTC. Residues: CASSPGHSIYNEQYF.

This clonotype showed up just once. The germline gene is not matched at one end of the junction; a read error may be the cause. The rearrangement joins TRBV4-3 to TRBJ2-5; D gene unclear. Matching the DNA end better, TRBJ2-7 makes the J call doubtful. The length of the CDR3 is 16 residues. The germline gives CDR1 LGHNA, CDR2 YSLEER. Written as DNA, the CDR3 is TGCGCCAGCAACCAAGACTTCGCGAGTCCTACCTACGAGCAGTACTTC. It yields the protein CASNQDFASPTYEQYF.

The V call is TRBV7-2, the J call TRBJ2-5; tentatively, D is TRBD2 (6 bases). Germline V gives CDR1 SGHTA, CDR2 FQGNSA. The CDR3 has 14 amino acids. Trimming took 6 bases from V and 5 from J, leaving 16 bases between them. The DNA of the CDR3 is TGTGCCAGCAGGAGTTTGTCGCGGGGTGAGACCCAGTACTTC. Translating gives CASRSLSRGETQYF.

This clonotype was seen a handful of times. The chain recombines TRBV7-9 with TRBJ2-3, with 9 bases matching TRBD1. V dropped 5 bases and J dropped 7; count of bases not matched to a gene: 10. The CDR3 extends over 15 amino acids. The V gene's germline CDR1 is SEHNR and CDR2 FQNEAQ (reference sequence). CDR3 sequence (DNA): TGTGCCAGCAGCAGAAACCCCGGGACAGGGAATACGCAGTATTTT. Its protein product is CASSRNPGTGNTQYF.

The chain joins TRBV2 to TRBJ2-4, with 11 bases identical to TRBD2. CDR3 size: 15 residues. V was clipped by 10 bases and J by 0 bases; unmatched bases: 5. Germline lookup yields CDR1 SNHLY and CDR2 FYNNEI. The DNA for the CDR3 is TGTGCCATAACTAGCGGGGGCCCAGCCAAAAACATTCAGTACTTC. Its protein is CAITSGGPAKNIQYF.